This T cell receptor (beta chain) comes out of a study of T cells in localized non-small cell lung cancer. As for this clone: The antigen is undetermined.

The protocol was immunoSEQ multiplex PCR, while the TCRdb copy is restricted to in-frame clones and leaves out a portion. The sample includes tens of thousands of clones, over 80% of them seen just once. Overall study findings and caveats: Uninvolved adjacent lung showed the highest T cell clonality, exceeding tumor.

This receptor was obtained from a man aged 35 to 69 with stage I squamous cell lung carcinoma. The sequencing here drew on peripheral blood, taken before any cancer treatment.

The CDR3 DNA reads as TGCGCCAGCAGCTTGGAGGTTGGGGCCCCCTACGAGCAGTACTTC. Amino acids: CASSLEVGAPYEQYF. V usage is TRBV5-1 and J usage is TRBJ2-7, with TRBD1 as a possible D gene (5 bases). This CDR3 has 15 residues. In germline, CDR1 is SGHRS, CDR2 YFSETQ. The V end was cut by 0 bases, the J end by 2 bases, with 12 bases between.